The source of this T cell receptor beta chain is a study of radiotherapy plus CTLA-4 blockade in lung cancer. General study points: TCR clones originating in tumors grew in number in blood after radiotherapy plus ipilimumab. Interferon-beta and early blood T cell clone dynamics reportedly predicted response best.

Measured with immunoSEQ multiplex PCR; TCRdb has only the in-frame clones, and not every one. This sample has about 77,000 clones, with roughly 69% found just once. Trimming shortened V by 0 bases and J by 6 bases, and 8 bases separated the two germline ends. In germline, CDR1 is LGHNT, CDR2 FRNRAP. There are 13 residues in the CDR3. This clone came up a few times. What it recognizes is unknown. The V and J genes are TRBV12-5 and TRBJ1-2; D remains unclear. The TCR comes from a human donor with non-small cell lung cancer whose response to radiotherapy plus ipilimumab could not be evaluated. The starting material was peripheral blood, obtained from a patient treated with radiotherapy plus ipilimumab. CDR3: CASGLVLGDGYTF. In nucleotides, the CDR3 is TGTGCTAGTGGTTTGGTTCTCGGGGATGGCTACACCTTC.